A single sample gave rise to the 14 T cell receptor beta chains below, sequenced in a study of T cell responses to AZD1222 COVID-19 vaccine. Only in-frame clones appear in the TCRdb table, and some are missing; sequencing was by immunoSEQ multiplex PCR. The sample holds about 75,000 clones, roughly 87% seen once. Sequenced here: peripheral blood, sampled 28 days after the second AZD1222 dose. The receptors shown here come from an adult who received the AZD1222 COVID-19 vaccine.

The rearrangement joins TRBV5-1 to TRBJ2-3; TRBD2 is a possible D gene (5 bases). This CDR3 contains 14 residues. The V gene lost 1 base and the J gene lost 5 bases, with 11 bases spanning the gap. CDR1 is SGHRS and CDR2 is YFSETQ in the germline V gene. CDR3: CASSLNVRGDTQYF. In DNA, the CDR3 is TGCGCCAGCAGCTTGAACGTTCGGGGAGATACGCAGTATTTT.

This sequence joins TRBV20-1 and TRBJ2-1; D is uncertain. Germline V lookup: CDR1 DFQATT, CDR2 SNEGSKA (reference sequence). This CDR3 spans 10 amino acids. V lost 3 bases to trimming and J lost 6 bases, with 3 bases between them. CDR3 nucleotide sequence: TGCAGTGCTAGTATCAATGAGCAGTTCTTC. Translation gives CSASINEQFF.

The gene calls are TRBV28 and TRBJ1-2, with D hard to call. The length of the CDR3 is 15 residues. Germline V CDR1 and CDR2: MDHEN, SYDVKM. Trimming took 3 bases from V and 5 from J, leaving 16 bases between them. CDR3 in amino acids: CASSFVGVDAYGYTF. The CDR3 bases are TGTGCCAGCAGTTTTGTCGGGGTCGACGCGTATGGCTACACCTTC.

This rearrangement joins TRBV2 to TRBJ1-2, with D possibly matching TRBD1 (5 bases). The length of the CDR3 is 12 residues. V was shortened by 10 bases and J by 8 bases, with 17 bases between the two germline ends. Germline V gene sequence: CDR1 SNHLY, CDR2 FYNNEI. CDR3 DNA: TGTGCCACCTCTCAGACAGCCGGGGGCTACACCTTC. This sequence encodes CATSQTAGGYTF.

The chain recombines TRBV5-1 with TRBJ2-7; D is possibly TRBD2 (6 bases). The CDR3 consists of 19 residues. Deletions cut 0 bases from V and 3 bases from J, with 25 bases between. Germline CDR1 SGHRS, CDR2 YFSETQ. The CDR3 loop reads CASSLAVQVENWRVYEQYF. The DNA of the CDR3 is TGCGCCAGCAGCTTGGCCGTCCAGGTGGAAAATTGGAGGGTCTACGAGCAGTACTTC.

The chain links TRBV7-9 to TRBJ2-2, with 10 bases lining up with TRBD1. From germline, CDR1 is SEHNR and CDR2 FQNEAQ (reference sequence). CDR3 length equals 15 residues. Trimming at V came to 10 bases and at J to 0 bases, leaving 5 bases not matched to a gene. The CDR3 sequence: CAMDRGSANTGELFF. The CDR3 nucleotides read TGTGCCATGGACAGGGGGAGTGCGAACACCGGGGAGCTGTTTTTT. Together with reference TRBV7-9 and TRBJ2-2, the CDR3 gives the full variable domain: DTGVSQNPRHKITKRGQNVTFRCDPISEHNRLYWYRQTLGQGPEFLTYFQNEAQLEKSRLLSDRFSAERPKGSFSTLEIQRTEQGDSAMYLCAMDRGSANTGELFFGEGSRLTVL.

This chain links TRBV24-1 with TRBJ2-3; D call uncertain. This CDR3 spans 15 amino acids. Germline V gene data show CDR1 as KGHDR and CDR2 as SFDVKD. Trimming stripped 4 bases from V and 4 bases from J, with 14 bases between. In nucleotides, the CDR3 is TGTGCCACCAGTGACCCAGCTTCCTCGGCAGATACGCAGTATTTT. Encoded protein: CATSDPASSADTQYF.

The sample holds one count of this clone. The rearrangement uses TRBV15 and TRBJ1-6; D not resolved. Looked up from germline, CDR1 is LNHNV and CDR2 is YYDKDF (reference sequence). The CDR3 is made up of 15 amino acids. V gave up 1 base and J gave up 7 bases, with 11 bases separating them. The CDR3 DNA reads TGTGCCACCAGCAGAGGAGTGTCGGGGAATTCACCCCTCCACTTT. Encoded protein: CATSRGVSGNSPLHF.

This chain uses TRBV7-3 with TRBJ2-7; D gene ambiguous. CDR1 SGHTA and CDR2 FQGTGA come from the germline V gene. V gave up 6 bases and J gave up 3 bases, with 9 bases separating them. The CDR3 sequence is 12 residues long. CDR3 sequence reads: CASSGKSYEQYF. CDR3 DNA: TGTGCCAGCAGTGGGAAAAGCTACGAGCAGTACTTC.

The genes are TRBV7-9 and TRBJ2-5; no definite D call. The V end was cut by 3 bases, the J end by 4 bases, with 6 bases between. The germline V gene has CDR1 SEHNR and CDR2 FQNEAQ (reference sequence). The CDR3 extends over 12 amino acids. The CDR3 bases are TGTGCCAGCAGCTTTTCTCTAGAGACCCAGTACTTC. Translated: CASSFSLETQYF.

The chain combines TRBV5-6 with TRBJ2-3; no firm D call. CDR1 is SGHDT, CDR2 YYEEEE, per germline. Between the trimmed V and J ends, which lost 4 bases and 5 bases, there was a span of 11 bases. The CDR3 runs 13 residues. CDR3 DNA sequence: TGTGCCAGCAGCCCGGGTTTCCGAGATACGCAGTATTTT. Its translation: CASSPGFRDTQYF. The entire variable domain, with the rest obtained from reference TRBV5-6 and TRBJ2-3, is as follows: DAGVTQSPTHLIKTRGQQVTLRCSPKSGHDTVSWYQQALGQGPQFIFQYYEEEERQRGNFPDRFSGHQFPNYSSELNVNALLLGDSALYLCASSPGFRDTQYFGPGTRLTVL.

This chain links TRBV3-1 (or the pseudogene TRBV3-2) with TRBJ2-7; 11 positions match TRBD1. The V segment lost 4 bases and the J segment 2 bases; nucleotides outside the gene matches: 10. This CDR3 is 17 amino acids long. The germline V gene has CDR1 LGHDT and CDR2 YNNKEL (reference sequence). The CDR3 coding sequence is TGTGCCAGCAGCCTACCAGCCGGACAGGGGGCAACCTACGAGCAGTACTTC. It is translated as CASSLPAGQGATYEQYF.

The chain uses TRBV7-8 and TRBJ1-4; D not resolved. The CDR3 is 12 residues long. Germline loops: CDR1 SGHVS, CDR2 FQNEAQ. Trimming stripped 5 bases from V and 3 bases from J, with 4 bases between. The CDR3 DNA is TGTGCCAGCAGCCAACCTAATGAAAAACTGTTTTTT. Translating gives CASSQPNEKLFF.

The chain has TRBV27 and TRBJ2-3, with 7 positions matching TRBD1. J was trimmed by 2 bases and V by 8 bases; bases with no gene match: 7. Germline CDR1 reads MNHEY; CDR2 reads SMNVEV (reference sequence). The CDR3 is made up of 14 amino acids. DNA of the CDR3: TGTGCCAGCGGAGACACAGGGGCCACAGATACGCAGTATTTT. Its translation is CASGDTGATDTQYF.